Sequencing of this T cell receptor beta chain was carried out in a study of blood T cell repertoires in COVID-19. Looking at the study overall: Nucleic acid was either cDNA or gDNA, and it came from T cells, B-cell-depleted T cells, or PBMCs.

Original handling: Reference gene primer amplification in the assay estimated nucleated cell counts. Generated by immunoSEQ multiplex PCR, the TCRdb table keeps only in-frame clones and is missing some. Clone size and V and J calls were adopted from that table, with D and trimming inferred from the DNA. The sample includes about 110,000 clones, about 88% of them seen just once. In germline, CDR1 is KGHDR, CDR2 SFDVKD. This CDR3 contains 17 residues. The ends lost 4 bases at V and 0 bases at J; junction bases unmatched: 5. This receptor was obtained from a human donor in a cohort sampled during active COVID-19. J is TRBJ2-1 and V is TRBV24-1; 10 positions match TRBD2. What was sequenced was peripheral blood. CDR3 DNA sequence: TGTGCCACCAGTGACCCGTCTAGCGGGGGCTCCTACAATGAGCAGTTCTTC. Translation: CATSDPSSGGSYNEQFF.